Listed below are T cell receptor beta chains from one sample, sequenced in a study of Ad26.COV2.S vaccination and SARS-CoV-2 variants. Produced via immunoSEQ multiplex PCR; TCRdb's table is partial and in-frame only. The sample carries roughly 500,000 clones, roughly nine tenths recorded once. The source was peripheral blood, collected in a trial of Ad26.COV2.S vaccine versus placebo. These receptors originate from a person between 18 and 65 years old who received the Ad26.COV2.S COVID-19 vaccine or a placebo. Both conserved end residues are part of each CDR3. The D gene is left open where the match is weak. The size of a clone is reported for some rows only, either as once, few or many, or as a class for expanded clones.

D gene	V gene	clone size	J gene	CDR3 protein	CDR3 DNA
.	TRBV7-2	.	TRBJ1-6	CASSLSYNSPLHF	TGTGCCAGCAGCCTGTCATATAATTCACCCCTCCACTTT
.	TRBV7-8	.	TRBJ1-1	CASSLVGGNTEAFF	TGTGCCAGCAGCTTAGTGGGAGGGAACACTGAAGCTTTCTTT
.	TRBV15	.	TRBJ2-5	CATSNHWGETQYF	TGTGCCACCAGCAACCACTGGGGAGAGACCCAGTACTTC
.	TRBV6-2/TRBV6-3	.	TRBJ1-4	CASSYRSSAANEKLFF	TGTGCCAGCAGTTACAGGTCTTCTGCCGCTAATGAAAAACTGTTTTTT
.	TRBV11-3	.	TRBJ2-1	CASSFEWEQFF	TGTGCCAGCAGTTTCGAATGGGAGCAGTTCTTC
TRBD1	TRBV4-3	few	TRBJ2-1	CASSLILGTGREQFF	TGCGCCAGCAGCCTTATACTAGGGACAGGCCGGGAGCAGTTCTTC
.	TRBV28	once	TRBJ1-3	CASSLPPGSGNTIYF	TGTGCCAGCAGTTTACCCCCAGGCTCTGGAAACACCATATATTTT
TRBD2	TRBV15	.	TRBJ2-5	CATTIAGGETQYF	TGTGCCACCACTATAGCGGGAGGAGAGACCCAGTACTTC
.	TRBV4-3	.	TRBJ2-2	CASSGRWNTGELFF	TGCGCCAGCAGTGGACGGTGGAACACCGGGGAGCTGTTTTTT
.	TRBV5-1	once	TRBJ2-7	CASSFLGLSYEQYF	TGCGCCAGCAGCTTCCTCGGGTTAAGCTACGAGCAGTACTTC
TRBD1	TRBV5-1	.	TRBJ1-2	CASNIIPGQHNYGYTF	TGCGCCAGTAATATCATACCGGGACAGCATAACTATGGCTACACCTTC
TRBD1	TRBV5-6	.	TRBJ1-5	CASSSRQGRSSNQPQHF	TGTGCCAGCAGCTCGCGACAGGGACGATCGAGCAATCAGCCCCAGCATTTT
TRBD1	TRBV4-3	.	TRBJ1-4	CASSQITGGDEKLFF	TGCGCCAGCAGCCAGATCACAGGGGGGGATGAAAAACTGTTTTTT
.	TRBV4-2	few	TRBJ2-3	CASSQDWARGTDTQYF	TGTGCCAGCAGCCAAGATTGGGCGAGGGGCACAGATACGCAGTATTTT
.	TRBV5-1	.	TRBJ2-3	CASSLVAVTDTQYF	TGCGCCAGCAGCTTGGTGGCGGTAACAGATACGCAGTATTTT
.	TRBV19	.	TRBJ2-1	CASSVRQAGSYEQFF	TGTGCCAGTAGTGTCCGGCAGGCAGGGTCGTATGAGCAGTTCTTC
.	TRBV4-2	few	TRBJ1-5	CASSQRINSNQPQHF	TGTGCCAGCAGCCAGCGAATAAATAGCAATCAGCCCCAGCATTTT
.	TRBV4-3	.	TRBJ1-1	CASSQDFDTEAFF	TGCGCCAGCAGCCAAGATTTCGACACTGAAGCTTTCTTT
.	TRBV9	.	TRBJ1-1	CASSPDRYTTEAFF	TGTGCCAGCAGCCCAGACAGGTATACGACTGAAGCTTTCTTT
TRBD2	TRBV11-3	.	TRBJ2-1	CASSLLTWGSGISGWDEQFF	TGTGCCAGCAGTCTCCTTACCTGGGGTAGCGGGATAAGTGGTTGGGATGAGCAGTTCTTC
.	TRBV28	.	TRBJ1-1	CASSTRWAEAFF	TGTGCCAGCAGTACGAGGTGGGCTGAAGCTTTCTTT
TRBD2	TRBV4-2	.	TRBJ2-3	CASSQDPVSGGPGDTQYF	TGTGCCAGCAGCCAAGATCCCGTCAGCGGGGGGCCGGGAGATACGCAGTATTTT
TRBD1	TRBV4-2	.	TRBJ1-5	CASSQELLGQGNQPQHF	TGTGCCAGCAGCCAAGAGCTATTGGGACAGGGCAATCAGCCCCAGCATTTT
.	TRBV7-6	.	TRBJ1-5	CASSARYQPQHF	TGTGCCAGCAGCGCGCGATATCAGCCCCAGCATTTT
.	TRBV6-4	.	TRBJ1-1	CASSIGRYTEAFF	TGTGCCAGCAGTATTGGACGGTACACTGAAGCTTTCTTT
.	TRBV11-2	.	TRBJ2-2	CASSLDPRVTGELFF	TGTGCCAGCAGCTTAGATCCTCGGGTGACCGGGGAGCTGTTTTTT
TRBD1	TRBV18	.	TRBJ2-2	CASSLATGVGELFF	TGTGCCAGCTCACTTGCCACAGGGGTCGGGGAGCTGTTTTTT
.	TRBV11-2	.	TRBJ2-1	CASSPDFLYNEQFF	TGTGCCAGCAGCCCAGACTTCCTCTACAATGAGCAGTTCTTC